This T cell receptor (beta chain) is from a study of CD8+ T cells in alopecia areata. Germline assignment: CDR1 MNHEY and CDR2 SMNVEV (reference sequence). The CDR3 loop spans 15 amino acids. The junction had 7 bases not matched to a gene; V was cut back by 5 bases and J by 2 bases. Reverse transcription of extracted RNA yielded cDNA, which provided the sequencing template. Here immunoSEQ multiplex PCR was the method, and the copy in TCRdb shows in-frame clones only, minus some. This sample has fewer than 250,000 clones, with roughly three fifths found just once. Noted treatment: oral pan-JAK inhibitor, 5-10 mg twice daily.

The starting material was CD4+ T cells sorted from blood, obtained between weeks 47 and 50, from a patient treated with tofacitinib. V usage is TRBV27 and J usage is TRBJ2-5; 8 bases line up with TRBD2. The source is a human donor with alopecia areata. The CDR3 DNA sequence: TGTGCCAGCAGTCATCTGGCGGGGGGTCAAGAGACCCAGTACTTC. This translates into CASSHLAGGQETQYF.